This TCR beta chain was captured by sequencing in a study of T cell responses to AZD1222 COVID-19 vaccine. Here immunoSEQ multiplex PCR was the method, and the copy in TCRdb shows in-frame clones only, minus some. Altogether around 150,000 clones are present, about 90% being singletons, with the ten largest covering less than 4.5%. V was shortened by 7 bases and J by 7 bases, with 10 bases between the two germline ends. This CDR3 has 11 amino acids. Germline V CDR1 and CDR2: MNHEY, SVGAGI. The clonotype originates from an adult in good health. The J gene is TRBJ1-2, the V gene TRBV6-5; no reliable D call. The sequenced sample was peripheral blood, obtained on day 0 of MenACWY control vaccination. CDR3 loop: CASIFLGGYTF. DNA of the CDR3: TGTGCCAGCATCTTTCTAGGTGGCTACACCTTC.